This T cell receptor (beta chain) was profiled in a study of tumor-infiltrating lymphocytes in primary liver carcinoma. It was from about 20-30 mg of unsorted bulk tissue that RNA and DNA were co-extracted. Starting from 400 to 500 ng of total RNA, TCR beta cDNA was produced with a primer in the constant region. Researchers made the TCR beta libraries by running three nested multiplex PCR rounds with slightly modified ARM-PCR. TRBV1-TRBV30 forward primers paired with a C-beta reverse primer drove the first two PCR rounds, roughly 10 cycles each. TCRdb independently ran MiXCR on the multiplex PCR reads; one entry per CDR3 protein. Of about 84,000 distinct CDR3 sequences detected, 72% appear once; the ten largest clones hold approximately 19%. Concerning this clonotype itself: Its ends do not fully match the called genes, so a read error is possible.

Per germline, CDR1 SNHLY and CDR2 FYNNEI. The CDR3 length is 13 residues. The chain couples TRBV2 to TRBJ2-1; 9 bases are a match to TRBD2. The material sequenced was liver tumor tissue from sampling region 1. Subset in this sample: tumor region T1, superior pole. This TCR derives from a man in his forties or fifties with primary liver carcinoma and hepatitis B virus infection. DNA of the CDR3: TGTGTCAGCAGCCGGACTAGCGTCAATGAGCAGTTCTTC. It is translated as CVSSRTSVNEQFF.